This TCR beta chain was retrieved from a study of blood T cell repertoires in COVID-19. In the study overall: T cells, B-cell-depleted T cells, or PBMCs provided the cDNA or gDNA that served as material.

The V gene's germline CDR1 is MNHEY and CDR2 SVGAGI. V was shortened by 2 bases and J by 5 bases, with 9 bases between the two germline ends. The length of the CDR3 is 13 residues. TCRdb's copy holds only in-frame clones and misses some; the assay was immunoSEQ multiplex PCR. The sample shows roughly 74,000 clones, 88% of them seen only once. V usage is TRBV6-5 and J usage is TRBJ2-5; perhaps TRBD1 as D (6 bases). This sequence was found in a woman aged 80 or older with active or convalescent COVID-19. The sequencing input was peripheral blood. The CDR3 DNA follows: TGTGCCAGCAGTTACGGGGGCTGGGAGACCCAGTACTTC. Translated: CASSYGGWETQYF.